The 14 T cell receptor beta chains below come from one sample, sequenced in a study of blood T cell repertoires in COVID-19. Clones were sequenced by immunoSEQ multiplex PCR, and TCRdb holds only the in-frame ones, with some missing. The data hold roughly 200,000 clones, with around nine tenths observed a single time. The sample taken for sequencing was peripheral blood. These receptors came from a man in his 60s with active or convalescent COVID-19.

V is TRBV19 and J is TRBJ1-2; 7 bases line up with TRBD1. Trimming took 6 bases from V and 3 from J; bases not matched to a gene: 4. Germline values: CDR1 LNHDA, CDR2 SQIVND (reference sequence). This CDR3 is 13 amino acids long. CDR3 nucleotide sequence: TGTGCCAGTAGGACAGGGAGTTACTATGGCTACACCTTC. As protein: CASRTGSYYGYTF.

This chain joins TRBV5-6 and TRBJ2-5, with 7 bases fitting TRBD1. Germline V lookup: CDR1 SGHDT, CDR2 YYEEEE. The CDR3 covers 13 residues. Trimming removed 1 base from V and 5 bases from J; junction bases left unmatched: 2. This CDR3 reads CASSLRGQETQYF. DNA of the CDR3: TGTGCCAGCAGCTTGAGGGGACAGGAGACCCAGTACTTC.

This chain connects TRBV2 to TRBJ2-1; the D gene is possibly TRBD1 (6 bases). The CDR3 has 13 amino acids. Germline CDR1 is SNHLY and CDR2 is FYNNEI. V was shortened by 11 bases and J by 7 bases, with 18 bases between the two germline ends. DNA of the CDR3: TGTGCCGGGAAACAGGGAAGAGAGAATGAGCAGTTCTTC. Protein: CAGKQGRENEQFF.

The chain couples TRBV3-1 (or the pseudogene TRBV3-2) to TRBJ1-4; maybe TRBD1 (5 bases). This CDR3 contains 14 residues. Trimming took 5 bases from V and 8 from J, leaving 15 bases between them. Germline V gene sequence: CDR1 LGHDT, CDR2 YNNKEL (reference sequence). Here the CDR3 reads CASSARGGREKLFF. The CDR3 DNA reads TGTGCCAGCAGCGCCCGCGGGGGTAGGGAAAAACTGTTTTTT.

The chain joins TRBV3-1 (or the pseudogene TRBV3-2) to TRBJ1-2, with D possibly TRBD1 on 5 matching bases. Germline CDR1 and CDR2: LGHDT and YNNKEL (reference sequence). This CDR3 spans 13 amino acids. Trimming took 1 base from V and 5 from J, leaving 8 bases between them. The CDR3 DNA reads TGTGCCAGCAGCCAAGGCAGGGATTATGGCTACACCTTC. Its translation: CASSQGRDYGYTF.

V and J are TRBV10-1 and TRBJ1-5, with D perhaps matching TRBD1 (6 bases). This CDR3 contains 13 residues. The V and J ends lost 10 bases and 5 bases respectively, with 15 bases between them. Germline-derived CDR1 and CDR2 are WNHNN and SYGVQD (reference sequence). CDR3 DNA sequence: TGCGCCACCATTAGGACAGTAGATCAGCCCCAGCATTTT. Translating gives CATIRTVDQPQHF.

The chain employs TRBV19 and TRBJ1-3, with D perhaps matching TRBD1 (6 bases). This CDR3 has 15 amino acids. In germline, CDR1 is LNHDA, CDR2 SQIVND (reference sequence). Trimming cost V 5 bases and J 1 base, with 12 bases left between them. The CDR3 DNA is TGTGCCAGTAGTCGCGGGGGCGCATCTGGAAACACCATATATTTT. It translates to CASSRGGASGNTIYF.

V is TRBV24-1 and J is TRBJ2-2, with D maybe TRBD1 (6 bases). The germline gives CDR1 KGHDR, CDR2 SFDVKD. V lost 7 bases to trimming and J lost 6 bases, with 17 bases between them. This CDR3 spans 15 amino acids. The CDR3 coding sequence is TGTGCCACCAGAGACCACAGGGTGGGGGCCGGGGAGCTGTTTTTT. It is translated as CATRDHRVGAGELFF.

This clone was seen a single time. The chain has TRBV5-1 and TRBJ1-5; no definite D call. This CDR3 has 15 residues. V was shortened by 0 bases and J by 0 bases, with 7 bases between the two germline ends. Germline CDR1 reads SGHRS; CDR2 reads YFSETQ. CDR3 DNA: TGCGCCAGCAGCTTGGTAGGGAGTAGCAATCAGCCCCAGCATTTT. Translated: CASSLVGSSNQPQHF.

Comment on this clone: At one end the junction does not follow the germline gene, possibly because of a read error. The chain links TRBV3-1 (or the pseudogene TRBV3-2) to TRBJ2-2; possible D gene TRBD2, 5 bases. The CDR3 is made up of 14 amino acids. Germline values: CDR1 LGHDT, CDR2 YNNKEL (reference sequence). The chain's CDR3 is CASSRPAEHRGAVF. CDR3 sequence (DNA): TGTGCCAGCAGTCGTCCCGCAGAACACCGGGGAGCTGTTTTT.

This chain connects TRBV3-1 (or the pseudogene TRBV3-2) to TRBJ1-4; 8 bases fit TRBD1. Germline V gene data show CDR1 as LGHDT and CDR2 as YNNKEL (reference sequence). J gave up 6 bases and V 3 bases, and 9 bases lay outside the gene matches. This CDR3 has 16 amino acids. The CDR3 reads CASSQSQGAGHEKLFF. The CDR3 coding sequence is TGTGCCAGCAGCCAGTCCCAGGGGGCCGGCCATGAAAAACTGTTTTTT.

The J gene is TRBJ2-2, the V gene TRBV27; 9 bases fit TRBD2. Germline V gene data show CDR1 as MNHEY and CDR2 as SMNVEV (reference sequence). The CDR3 consists of 16 residues. V shed 6 bases, J shed 2 bases, and the junction held 7 bases outside the gene matches. CDR3 loop: CASRTTGTSNTGELFF. The CDR3, as DNA: TGTGCCAGCAGGACGACCGGGACTAGCAACACCGGGGAGCTGTTTTTT.

The V and J genes are TRBV5-1 and TRBJ2-5, with 7 bases lining up with TRBD1. CDR1 is SGHRS and CDR2 is YFSETQ in the germline V gene. The V gene end was trimmed by 0 bases and the J gene end by 4 bases; junction bases not matched to a gene: 3. CDR3 length: 14 residues. The CDR3 DNA is TGCGCCAGCAGCTTGGTAGGGGGCGGAGAGACCCAGTACTTC. Its protein is CASSLVGGGETQYF.

The chain couples TRBV7-9 to TRBJ2-7; D is uncertain. This CDR3 is built from 13 residues. V dropped 1 base and J dropped 6 bases, with 10 bases sitting between them. From germline, CDR1 is SEHNR and CDR2 FQNEAQ (reference sequence). The CDR3 region has the DNA TGTGCCAGCAGCTTAGGAGGCCGTACCGAGCAGTACTTC. It is translated as CASSLGGRTEQYF.